The clone carrying this T cell receptor beta chain appeared many times. The junction shows a germline mismatch at one end, possibly a read error. Healthy Russian Caucasian donors spanned ages about 6 to 100 years. Together with a sample-barcoded 5' primer, a J-beta primer mix was included in a second PCR lasting about 7 to 11 cycles. Carrying 12 random nucleotides, a template-switch adaptor labeled each individual cDNA molecule. TCRdb re-called the 5' RACE reads through MiXCR, storing one row per CDR3 protein. The data contain about 930,000 distinct CDR3 sequences, about 28% of them singletons. This record belongs to a study of blood T cells in healthy people across ages. CDR1 is SGHRS and CDR2 is YFSETQ in the germline V gene. CDR3 length: 13 amino acids. This same sample was also taken into another study, of T cells of mothers and their children. This second study says: In each mother, TCR beta CDR3 reads exceeded 10 million; in each child, they numbered approximately 3 million. Related mother-child pairs shared slightly more overlap than unrelated pairs, but the difference was non-significant.

This TCR came from a middle-aged woman in good health. The sample comprised blood. The gene calls are TRBV5-1 and TRBJ2-1; D is possibly TRBD2 (5 bases). The CDR3, as DNA: TGTGCCAGCAGTTTAGCGAGCTACAATGAGCAGTTCTTC. Translated: CASSLASYNEQFF. Together with reference TRBV5-1 and TRBJ2-1, the CDR3 gives the full variable domain: KAGVTQTPRYLIKTRGQQVTLSCSPISGHRSVSWYQQTPGQGLQFLFEYFSETQRNKGNFPGRFSGRQFSNSRSEMNVSTLELGDSALYLCASSLASYNEQFFGPGTRLTVL.